This passage covers 4 T cell receptor beta chains from one sample sequenced in a study of identical twins (dated by TCRdb to 2016 to 2017). The receptor library was made with 5' RACE. Sequencer: Illumina HiSeq 2000. TCRdb itself trimmed the public reads at Q25 with fastp, ran MiXCR and retained productive beta chains. Each entry merges the rows of one CDR3 protein and shows their most common DNA and genes. This sample is represented by roughly 1.6 million distinct CDR3 sequences; around 33% of them were singletons. Of the sample, about 0.27% is held by the ten largest clones. Sequencing was done on a sample of cord blood. All receptors derive from a newborn girl in good health.

The chain joins TRBV6-5 to TRBJ2-5; the match to TRBD2 covers 7 bases. V trimming: 0 bases; J trimming: 5 bases; junction bases outside the gene matches: 6. Germline V lookup: CDR1 MNHEY, CDR2 SVGAGI. The CDR3 covers 15 residues. CDR3 protein: CASSYSTSLGETQYF. In DNA, the CDR3 is TGTGCCAGCAGTTACTCGACTAGCTTGGGGGAGACCCAGTACTTC.

CDR3 sequence (DNA): TGTGCCAGCAGTGTCGAGGGGGGACAAATCTCTGGGGCCAACGTCCTGACTTTC. Its protein product is CASSVEGGQISGANVLTF. The chain carries TRBV25-1 and TRBJ2-6; D possibly uses TRBD1 or TRBD2 (6 bases each). Germline CDR1 and CDR2: MGHDK and SYGVNS. The germline V and J ends were trimmed by 4 bases and 0 bases, with 16 bases remaining between them. This CDR3 spans 18 amino acids.

DNA for the CDR3: TGTGCCAGCAGCCACGGAGCGGGGGCTTCATACGAGCAGTACTTC. Its translation is CASSHGAGASYEQYF. The V call is TRBV6-2 or TRBV6-3, the J call TRBJ2-4; TRBD2 matches at 8 bases. The DNA end is more similar to TRBJ2-7, so the J call may be wrong. This CDR3 spans 15 amino acids. Germline V gene sequence: CDR1 MNHEY, CDR2 SVGEGT.

This clonotype was counted many times. This chain uses TRBV28 with TRBJ1-5; D possibly corresponds to TRBD1 (5 bases). The CDR3 totals 14 residues. CDR1 and CDR2 from the germline V gene are MDHEN and SYDVKM. Trimming removed 5 bases at V and 1 base at J, with 9 bases between. CDR3 sequence reads: CASSPPGSNQPQHF. The CDR3 nucleotides are TGTGCCAGCAGTCCTCCAGGGAGCAATCAGCCCCAGCATTTT. Looking up the rest from reference TRBV28 and TRBJ1-5 gives the full variable domain: DVKVTQSSRYLVKRTGEKVFLECVQDMDHENMFWYRQDPGLGLRLIYFSYDVKMKEKGDIPEGYSVSREKKERFSLILESASTNQTSMYLCASSPPGSNQPQHFGDGTRLSIL.